The 18 T cell receptor beta chains in this list originate from one sample, sequenced in a study of blood T cell repertoires in COVID-19. Here immunoSEQ multiplex PCR was the method, and the copy in TCRdb shows in-frame clones only, minus some. The data contain about 60,000 clones, roughly 80% of them singletons. Sequencing used PBMCs or T cells enriched from blood (not recorded which). These receptors were obtained from a woman between 35 and 50 years old with acute COVID-19.

This clone was picked up one time. The chain carries TRBV19 and TRBJ2-4, with 10 bases lining up with TRBD1. Per the germline V gene, CDR1 is LNHDA and CDR2 is SQIVND (reference sequence). This CDR3 spans 15 amino acids. The V segment lost 4 bases and the J segment 4 bases; nucleotides outside the gene matches: 4. This CDR3 is CASSRPGQGKNIQYF. The CDR3 DNA sequence: TGTGCCAGTAGTAGGCCGGGACAGGGGAAAAACATTCAGTACTTC.

V usage is TRBV6-5 and J usage is TRBJ1-6; D is undetermined. V was cut by 6 bases and J by 11 bases, with 5 bases left in between. Germline lookup yields CDR1 MNHEY and CDR2 SVGAGI. The CDR3 runs to 10 residues. The CDR3 DNA sequence: TGTGCCAGCAGCGCGGCACCCCTCCACTTT. Its protein is CASSAAPLHF.

This clone came up a few times. J is TRBJ1-1 and V is TRBV10-2, with 7 bases aligning to TRBD1. The germline V gene encodes CDR1 WSHSY and CDR2 SAAADI. After removal of 5 bases from V and 3 bases from J, the junction contained 0 bases not matched to a gene. This CDR3 is 12 amino acids long. CDR3 DNA: TGCGCCAGCAGTCAGGGGGACACTGAAGCTTTCTTT. Encoded protein: CASSQGDTEAFF.

The V and J genes are TRBV19 and TRBJ2-2, with TRBD1 matching over 9 bases. V lost 3 bases and J lost 2; bases outside the gene matches: 7. This CDR3 comprises 17 residues. CDR1 and CDR2 from the germline V gene are LNHDA and SQIVND (reference sequence). The CDR3 nucleotides read TGTGCCAGTAGTATTGGACAGGGGAGAAGTAACACCGGGGAGCTGTTTTTT. It specifies CASSIGQGRSNTGELFF.

V is TRBV18 and J is TRBJ2-2; the match to TRBD1 covers 10 bases. This CDR3 region has 18 residues. The germline V gene encodes CDR1 KGHSH and CDR2 LQKENI. Unmatched junction bases numbered 11, after V lost 4 bases and J lost 3 bases. The DNA of the CDR3 is TGTGCCAGCTCACAAAACACAAGGACAGGGGGATACACCGGGGAGCTGTTTTTT. Translating it yields CASSQNTRTGGYTGELFF.

This chain joins TRBV21-1 and TRBJ1-5; the tabulated D call, TRBD1, remains unverified against the DNA. TRBV21-1 is a pseudogene locus. This CDR3 contains 11 residues. CDR3 loop: CASKTGGPQHF. The CDR3 DNA is TGTGCCAGCAAAACAGGGGGGCCCCAGCATTTT.

This chain joins TRBV28 and TRBJ1-6, with a tentative D call TRBD1 (6 bases). Trimming left V 3 bases short and J 0 bases short, with 12 bases between. The germline CDR1 and CDR2 sequences are MDHEN and SYDVKM. The CDR3 consists of 17 residues. CDR3: CASSLQGRSSYNSPLHF. CDR3 in DNA: TGTGCCAGCAGTTTGCAGGGGCGAAGCTCCTATAATTCACCCCTCCACTTT.

The CDR3 loop is CASSLGLARSDEQFF. The CDR3 region has the DNA TGCGCCAGCAGCTTGGGACTAGCGAGGAGCGATGAGCAGTTCTTC. The V call is TRBV5-1, the J call TRBJ2-1, with 8 bases fitting TRBD2. V lost 0 bases, J lost 8 bases, and 7 bases stayed unmatched. This CDR3 spans 15 amino acids. Germline CDR1 reads SGHRS; CDR2 reads YFSETQ.

The V gene is TRBV29-1, the J gene TRBJ1-1, with a possible D match to TRBD1 (6 bases). V was pared by 7 bases and J by 0 bases, with 18 bases between. The length of the CDR3 is 15 residues. Germline values: CDR1 SQVTM, CDR2 ANQGSEA. As DNA, the CDR3 is TGCAGCGCTGGACAGCCGAGAGGAATGAACACTGAAGCTTTCTTT. This translates into CSAGQPRGMNTEAFF.

The genes are TRBV18 and TRBJ2-7; the D gene is possibly TRBD2 (7 bases). This CDR3 comprises 15 residues. Germline lookup yields CDR1 KGHSH and CDR2 LQKENI. V was pared by 4 bases and J by 2 bases, with 15 bases between. CDR3 in DNA: TGTGCCAGCTCACTCGGAGGGGGGGTCGCCTACGAGCAGTACGTC. Protein sequence: CASSLGGGVAYEQYV.

This clone was recorded only once. The chain links TRBV9 to TRBJ2-1; D perhaps matches TRBD1 (6 bases). With 0 bases removed from V and 8 bases from J, the gap between germline ends came to 15 bases. Germline V gives CDR1 SGDLS, CDR2 YYNGEE. The CDR3 extends over 15 amino acids. The CDR3 DNA follows: TGTGCCAGCAGCGTAGGTGGTCGCAGGGGCGATGAGCAGTTCTTC. Translation: CASSVGGRRGDEQFF.

The chain links TRBV6-1 to TRBJ1-1; 8 bases agree with TRBD1. Losses at the gene ends were 7 bases for V and 5 bases for J; bases not matched to a gene: 6. The CDR3 runs to 13 residues. CDR1 is MNHNS, CDR2 SASEGT, per germline. In nucleotides, the CDR3 is TGTGCCAGCATTGGACAGGGTGATACTGAAGCTTTCTTT. Protein sequence: CASIGQGDTEAFF.

This clone came up once. The germline gene is not matched at one end of the junction; a read error may be the cause. V gene TRBV7-8 combines with J gene TRBJ2-5; TRBD1 matches 7 bases. Germline V CDR1 and CDR2: SGHVS, FQNEAQ. CDR3 length: 15 amino acids. CDR3 DNA: TGTGCCAGCAGCTTCCAGGGACAGCGGCAAGCGACCCAGTACTTC. The encoded protein is CASSFQGQRQATQYF.

The V gene is TRBV7-9, the J gene TRBJ2-1, with TRBD2 matching 13 bases. Losses at the gene ends were 5 bases for V and 5 bases for J; bases not matched to a gene: 6. CDR3 size: 16 residues. The germline CDR1 and CDR2 sequences are SEHNR and FQNEAQ (reference sequence). CDR3 nucleotides: TGTGCCAGCAGCCAAAGTGGACTAGCGGGAGACAATGAGCAGTTCTTC. The encoded protein is CASSQSGLAGDNEQFF.

This clone was recorded a few times. This chain connects TRBV24-1 to TRBJ2-1, with 11 bases matching TRBD2. With 8 bases clipped from V and 8 bases from J, the junction kept 7 bases outside the gene matches. The V gene's germline CDR1 is KGHDR and CDR2 SFDVKD. The CDR3 sequence is 14 residues long. The CDR3 protein is CATTSGRSGDEQFF. The CDR3 region has the DNA TGTGCCACCACTAGCGGGAGGTCCGGTGATGAGCAGTTCTTC.

This clone was detected once. The CDR3 protein is CASSPRAGAQPQHF. The DNA of the CDR3 is TGTGCCAGCTCACCCAGGGCCGGCGCACAGCCCCAGCATTTT. This chain connects TRBV18 to TRBJ1-5; tentative D call: TRBD1 (5 bases). With 3 bases removed from V and 7 bases from J, the gap between germline ends came to 13 bases. The CDR3 contains 14 residues. Germline values: CDR1 KGHSH, CDR2 LQKENI.

In nucleotides, the CDR3 is TGCGCCAGCAGCCAAGGGGTGGCAGGCAGCTCTGGGGCCAACGTCCTGACTTTC. Its translation is CASSQGVAGSSGANVLTF. The chain combines TRBV4-1 with TRBJ2-6, with D uncertain. Trimming left V 1 base short and J 0 bases short, with 13 bases between. The CDR3 has 18 amino acids. Germline lookup yields CDR1 MGHRA and CDR2 YSYEKL.

The sample holds a few counts of this clone. The chain recombines TRBV2 with TRBJ1-6, with D perhaps TRBD1 (6 bases). The CDR3 sequence is 13 residues long. Germline assignment: CDR1 SNHLY and CDR2 FYNNEI. V was pared by 8 bases and J by 5 bases, with 10 bases between. CDR3 in amino acids: CASRDTHNSPLHF. The DNA of the CDR3 is TGTGCCAGCCGGGACACCCATAATTCACCCCTCCACTTT.